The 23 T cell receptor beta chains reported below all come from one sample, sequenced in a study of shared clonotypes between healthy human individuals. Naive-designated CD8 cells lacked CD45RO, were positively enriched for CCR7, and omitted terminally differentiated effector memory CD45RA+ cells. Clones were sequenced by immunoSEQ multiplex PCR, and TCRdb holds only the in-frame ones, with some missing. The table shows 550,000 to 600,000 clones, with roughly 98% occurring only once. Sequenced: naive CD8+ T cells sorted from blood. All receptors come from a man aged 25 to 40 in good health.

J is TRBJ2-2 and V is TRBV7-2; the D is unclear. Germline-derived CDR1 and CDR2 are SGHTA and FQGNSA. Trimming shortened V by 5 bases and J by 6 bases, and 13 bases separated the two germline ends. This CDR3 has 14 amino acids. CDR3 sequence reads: CASSSVSSAGELFF. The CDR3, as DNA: TGTGCCAGCAGCAGCGTCTCTTCCGCCGGGGAGCTGTTTTTT.

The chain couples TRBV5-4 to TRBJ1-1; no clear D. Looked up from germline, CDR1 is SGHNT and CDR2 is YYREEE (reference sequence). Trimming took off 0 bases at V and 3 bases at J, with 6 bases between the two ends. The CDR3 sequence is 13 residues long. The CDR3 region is CASSLVADTEAFF. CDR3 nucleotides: TGTGCCAGCAGCTTGGTGGCAGACACTGAAGCTTTCTTT.

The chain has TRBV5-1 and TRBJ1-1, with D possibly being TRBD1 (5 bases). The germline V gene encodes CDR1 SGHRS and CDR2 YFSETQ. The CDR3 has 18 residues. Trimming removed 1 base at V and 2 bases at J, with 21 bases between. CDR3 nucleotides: TGCGCCAGCAGCTTGACACAAGGGGTCTTCTCCCCAAACACTGAAGCTTTCTTT. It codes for CASSLTQGVFSPNTEAFF. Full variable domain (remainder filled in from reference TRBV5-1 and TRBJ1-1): KAGVTQTPRYLIKTRGQQVTLSCSPISGHRSVSWYQQTPGQGLQFLFEYFSETQRNKGNFPGRFSGRQFSNSRSEMNVSTLELGDSALYLCASSLTQGVFSPNTEAFFGQGTRLTVV.

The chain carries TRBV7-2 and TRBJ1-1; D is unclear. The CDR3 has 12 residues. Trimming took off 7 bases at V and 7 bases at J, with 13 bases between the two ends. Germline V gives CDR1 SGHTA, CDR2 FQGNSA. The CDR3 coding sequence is TGTGCCAGCATTACTCCGGCGAATGAAGCTTTCTTT. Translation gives CASITPANEAFF.

CDR3 bases: TGTGCCAGCAGCGTAGCTGGCGGGAGTGGGAACACCGGGGAGCTGTTTTTT. Protein: CASSVAGGSGNTGELFF. The rearrangement links TRBV9 to TRBJ2-2, with 7 positions matching TRBD2. This CDR3 comprises 17 residues. Germline trimming cut 0 bases from V and 1 base from J; bases unmatched to any gene: 6. The V gene's germline CDR1 is SGDLS and CDR2 YYNGEE. Based on the CDR3 plus reference TRBV9 and TRBJ2-2, the full variable domain is DSGVTQTPKHLITATGQRVTLRCSPRSGDLSVYWYQQSLDQGLQFLIQYYNGEERAKGNILERFSAQQFPDLHSELNLSSLELGDSALYFCASSVAGGSGNTGELFFGEGSRLTVL.

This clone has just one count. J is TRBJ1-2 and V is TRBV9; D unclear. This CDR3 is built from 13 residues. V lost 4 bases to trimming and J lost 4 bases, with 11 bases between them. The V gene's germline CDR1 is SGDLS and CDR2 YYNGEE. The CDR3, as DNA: TGTGCCAGCAGCCCCCGAAACAGCTATGGCTACACCTTC. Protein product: CASSPRNSYGYTF.

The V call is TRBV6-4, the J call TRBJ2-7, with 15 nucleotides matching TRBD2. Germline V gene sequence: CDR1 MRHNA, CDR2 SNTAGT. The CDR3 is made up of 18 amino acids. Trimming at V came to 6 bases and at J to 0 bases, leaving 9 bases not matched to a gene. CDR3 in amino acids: CASSSPGLAGGSSYEQYF. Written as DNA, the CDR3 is TGTGCCAGCAGCTCCCCGGGACTAGCGGGAGGTTCCTCCTACGAGCAGTACTTC.

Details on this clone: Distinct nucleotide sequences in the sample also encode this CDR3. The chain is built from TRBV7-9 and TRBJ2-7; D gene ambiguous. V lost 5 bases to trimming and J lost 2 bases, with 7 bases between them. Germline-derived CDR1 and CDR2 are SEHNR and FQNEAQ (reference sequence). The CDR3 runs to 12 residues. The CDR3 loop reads CASSQDPYEQYF. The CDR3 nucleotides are TGTGCCAGCAGCCAGGATCCCTACGAGCAGTACTTC.

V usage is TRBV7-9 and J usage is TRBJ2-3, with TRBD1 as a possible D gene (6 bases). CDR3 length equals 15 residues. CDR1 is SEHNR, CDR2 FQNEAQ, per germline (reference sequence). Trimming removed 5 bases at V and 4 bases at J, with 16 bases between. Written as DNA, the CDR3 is TGTGCCAGCAGCAAAGACACAGGGACCGCAGATACGCAGTATTTT. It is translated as CASSKDTGTADTQYF.

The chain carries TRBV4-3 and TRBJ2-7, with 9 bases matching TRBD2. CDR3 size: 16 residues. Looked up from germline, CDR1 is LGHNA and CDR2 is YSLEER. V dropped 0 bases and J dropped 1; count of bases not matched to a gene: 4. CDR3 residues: CASSQERSGSSYEQYF. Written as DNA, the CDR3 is TGCGCCAGCAGCCAAGAGCGTAGCGGGAGTTCCTACGAGCAGTACTTC.

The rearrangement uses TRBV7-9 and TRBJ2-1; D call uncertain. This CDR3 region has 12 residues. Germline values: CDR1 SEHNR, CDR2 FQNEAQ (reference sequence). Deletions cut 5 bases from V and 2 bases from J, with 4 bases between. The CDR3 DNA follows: TGTGCCAGCAGCGCGACCTACAATGAGCAGTTCTTC. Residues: CASSATYNEQFF. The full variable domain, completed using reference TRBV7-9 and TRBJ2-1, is DTGVSQNPRHKITKRGQNVTFRCDPISEHNRLYWYRQTLGQGPEFLTYFQNEAQLEKSRLLSDRFSAERPKGSFSTLEIQRTEQGDSAMYLCASSATYNEQFFGPGTRLTVL.

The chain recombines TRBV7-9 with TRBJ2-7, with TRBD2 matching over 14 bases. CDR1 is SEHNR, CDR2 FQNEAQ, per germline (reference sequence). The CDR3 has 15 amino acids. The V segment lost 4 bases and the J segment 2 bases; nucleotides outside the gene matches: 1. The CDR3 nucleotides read TGTGCCAGCAGCTCGACTAGCGGGAGGGCCTACGAGCAGTACTTC. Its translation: CASSSTSGRAYEQYF.

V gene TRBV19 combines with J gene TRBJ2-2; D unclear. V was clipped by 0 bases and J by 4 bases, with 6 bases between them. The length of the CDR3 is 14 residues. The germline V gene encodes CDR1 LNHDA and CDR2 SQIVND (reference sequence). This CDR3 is CASSIEGSTGELFF. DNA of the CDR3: TGTGCCAGTAGTATAGAAGGGTCCACCGGGGAGCTGTTTTTT.

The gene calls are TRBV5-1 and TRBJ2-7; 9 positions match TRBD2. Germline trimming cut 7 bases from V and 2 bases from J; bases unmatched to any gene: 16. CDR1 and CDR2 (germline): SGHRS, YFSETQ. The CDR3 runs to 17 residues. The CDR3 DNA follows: TGCGCCAGCCGGACGGGGACTTCTAGCGGGAAAGCCTACGAGCAGTACTTC. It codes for CASRTGTSSGKAYEQYF.

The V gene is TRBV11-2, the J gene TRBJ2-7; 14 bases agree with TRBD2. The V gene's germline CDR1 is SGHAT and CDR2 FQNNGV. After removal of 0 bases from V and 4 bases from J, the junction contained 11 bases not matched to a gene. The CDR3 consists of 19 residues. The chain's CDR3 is CASSLDGLAGGLGGYEQYF. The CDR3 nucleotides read TGTGCCAGCAGCTTAGACGGACTAGCGGGAGGCCTAGGAGGATACGAGCAGTACTTC.

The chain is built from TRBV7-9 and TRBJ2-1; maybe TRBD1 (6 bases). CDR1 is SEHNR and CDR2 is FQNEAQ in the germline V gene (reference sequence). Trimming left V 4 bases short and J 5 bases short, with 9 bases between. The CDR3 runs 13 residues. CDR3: CASSSGHHNEQFF. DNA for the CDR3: TGTGCCAGCAGCTCGGGACACCACAATGAGCAGTTCTTC.

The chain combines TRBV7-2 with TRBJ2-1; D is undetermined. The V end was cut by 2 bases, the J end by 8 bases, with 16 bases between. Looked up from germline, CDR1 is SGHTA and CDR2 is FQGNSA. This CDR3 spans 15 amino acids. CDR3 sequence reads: CASSLPFSRQDEQFF. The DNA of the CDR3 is TGTGCCAGCAGCTTACCGTTCTCTAGGCAGGATGAGCAGTTCTTC.

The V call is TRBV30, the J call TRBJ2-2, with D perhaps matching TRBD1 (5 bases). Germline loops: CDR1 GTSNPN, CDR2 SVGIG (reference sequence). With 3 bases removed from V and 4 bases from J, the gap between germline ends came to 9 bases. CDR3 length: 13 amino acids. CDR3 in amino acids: CAWRPGSTGELFF. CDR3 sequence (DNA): TGTGCCTGGAGGCCAGGGTCCACCGGGGAGCTGTTTTTT.

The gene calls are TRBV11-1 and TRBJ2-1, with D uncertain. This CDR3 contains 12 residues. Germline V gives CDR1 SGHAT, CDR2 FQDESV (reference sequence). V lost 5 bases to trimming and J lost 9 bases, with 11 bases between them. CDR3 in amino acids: CASSSIDIEQFF. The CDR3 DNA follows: TGTGCCAGCAGCAGTATCGACATTGAGCAGTTCTTC.

CDR3 protein: CASSTRANTGELFF. The CDR3 DNA reads TGTGCCAGCAGCACCCGGGCGAACACCGGGGAGCTGTTTTTT. The chain carries TRBV7-9 and TRBJ2-2, with unresolved D. Between the trimmed V and J ends, which lost 5 bases and 0 bases, there was a span of 7 bases. The CDR3 runs to 14 residues. CDR1 SEHNR and CDR2 FQNEAQ come from the germline V gene (reference sequence). Looking up the rest from reference TRBV7-9 and TRBJ2-2 gives the full variable domain: DTGVSQNPRHKITKRGQNVTFRCDPISEHNRLYWYRQTLGQGPEFLTYFQNEAQLEKSRLLSDRFSAERPKGSFSTLEIQRTEQGDSAMYLCASSTRANTGELFFGEGSRLTVL.

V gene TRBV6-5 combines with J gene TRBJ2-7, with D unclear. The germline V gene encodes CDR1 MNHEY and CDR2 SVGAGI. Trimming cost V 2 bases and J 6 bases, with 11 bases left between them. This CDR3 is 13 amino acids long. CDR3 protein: CASSYSSLGEQYF. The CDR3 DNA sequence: TGTGCCAGCAGTTACAGCAGTCTTGGCGAGCAGTACTTC.

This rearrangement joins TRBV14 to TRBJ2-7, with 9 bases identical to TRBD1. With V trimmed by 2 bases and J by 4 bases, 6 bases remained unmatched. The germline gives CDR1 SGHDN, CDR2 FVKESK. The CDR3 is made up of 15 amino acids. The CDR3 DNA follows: TGTGCCAGCAGCCAAACCGGGACAGGGAATTACGAGCAGTACTTC. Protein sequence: CASSQTGTGNYEQYF. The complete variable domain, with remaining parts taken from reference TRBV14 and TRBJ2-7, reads EAGVTQFPSHSVIEKGQTVTLRCDPISGHDNLYWYRRVMGKEIKFLLHFVKESKQDESGMPNNRFLAERTGGTYSTLKVQPAELEDSGVYFCASSQTGTGNYEQYFGPGTRLTVT.

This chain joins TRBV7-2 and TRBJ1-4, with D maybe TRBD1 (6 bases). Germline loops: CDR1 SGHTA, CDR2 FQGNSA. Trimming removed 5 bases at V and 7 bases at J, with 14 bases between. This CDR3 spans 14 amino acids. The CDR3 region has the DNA TGTGCCAGCAGCCTCAGGGGCAGTGGTGAAAAACTGTTTTTT. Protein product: CASSLRGSGEKLFF.